This entry concerns a single TCR beta chain. Its antigen is not yet known. No base quality information exists; no much larger clone differs at one position. In total, 500 to 700 healthy bone marrow donors made up the cohort. At the time of sampling, every cohort member was nominally healthy, though immune exposures that went unrecorded were likely present. The donor was CMV seronegative and belonged to the group of 350 or so seronegative cohort members. Each donor provided a peripheral blood sample, and peripheral blood mononuclear cells were used for TCR beta sequencing. The Qiagen DNeasy Blood Extraction Kit was used to extract genomic DNA from the blood cell samples. Library construction relied on the immunoSEQ multiplex PCR assay. The multiplex PCR relied on a mix of 60 forward primers for TCR Vbeta segments and 13 reverse primers for TCR Jbeta segments. The CDR3 region of rearranged TCR beta genes was amplified from genomic DNA with a multiplex PCR assay. The amplified TCR beta libraries were sequenced on the Illumina HiSeq System as 87-base-pair reads. On the authors' methods: In a later analysis, tens of millions of unique TCR beta chains were counted across the 500 to 700 repertoires, and roughly 11 million of these chains were shared by at least two donors. To remove PCR and sequencing errors, raw reads were error-corrected and collapsed into unique sequences using a nearest-neighbor algorithm that merged closely related sequences. V, D and J gene segments were assigned by aligning CDR3 sequences to IMGT reference sequences. For a sequence to be retained, at least a six-nucleotide match to both a V gene segment and a J gene segment was required. Rearrangements were classified as productive when the CDR3 lacked stop codons and remained in frame with V and J, and all other rearrangements were classified as non-productive. Following IMGT convention, CDR3 was defined as the stretch from the second conserved V-encoded cysteine to the conserved J-encoded phenylalanine. In an earlier analysis of just under 600 of the donors, sequences lacking an unambiguous match to a single V gene segment were excluded. An earlier analysis of 587 of the donors classified V segments as functional when productive rearrangements were above 56.7% and as segregating when the standard deviation between donors was above 5%. To diagnose cytomegalovirus status from the catalog of TCR beta chain sequences, a statistical classification framework was built. In a later analysis, TCR nucleotide sequences were compared against IMGT/GENE-DB human TR gene sequences so that V and J genes could be assigned. Using the TCRdist pipeline, a later analysis assigned CDR3 sequences along with most-parsimonious VDJ recombination scenarios. A later analysis defined each TCR beta chain by its CDR3 amino acid sequence plus V-gene family, and excluded reads lacking a unique V-gene family. A later analysis removed several hundred highly shared, low-generation-probability nucleotide sequences to deal with suspected cross-contamination and a sequencing artifact. For each public chain, a later analysis derived a clonal expansion index from normalized ranks of inferred template counts within each repertoire. In a later analysis, generation probabilities were computed with a VDJ recombination model fitted to out-of-frame rearrangements, and the resulting probabilities were checked against IGoR. Hypergeometric tests were used in a later analysis to score TCR-TCR, TCR-HLA and TCR-CMV co-occurrence, with a repertoire-size bias correction applied to the TCR pairs. In a later analysis, false discovery rates were estimated by permuting HLA or CMV assignments 20 times. In a later analysis, co-occurring TCRs were grouped using DBSCAN, and TCRdist sequence similarity was added for clustering within HLA-allele-positive subsets. Repertoires with fewer than 30,000 or more than 120,000 public chains, plus five repertoires with anomalous nucleotide sharing, were excluded from co-occurrence clustering. This is the immuneACCESS table as TCRdb keeps it, with only in-frame sequences that have V and J called. A part of the clones is gone; compared with another copy, unresolved V genes explain less than half, and the rest is unexplained. D and trimming come from the DNA, and the V and J calls and clone size come from that table. Across this sample there are 150,000 to 200,000 clones, with about 81% seen only once. The ten largest clones add up to approximately 1.8% of the sample.

The data derive from a study of cytomegalovirus exposure and HLA in healthy donors listed by TCRdb under 2017. Notes on the research overall: An earlier analysis of roughly 630 of the donors reported about 250 Gb of sequence data and some 120 million unique TCR beta sequences from 150 million to 200 million T cells. An early release that covered 500 to 800 HLA-typed donors contained around 300 gigabases of sequencing data and roughly 84 million unique TCR sequences. Of the roughly 400 genotyped donors, 81% fell in the genetic ancestry cluster associated with self-reported Caucasian donors. The study aimed to test whether cataloging public T cell receptors could reveal signatures of past pathogen exposure. The study used immunosequencing to profile the T cell repertoires of approximately 640 subjects and linked those repertoires to cytomegalovirus serostatus. A separate validation cohort of roughly 120 different subjects was used in addition to the roughly 670-subject first cohort. High-throughput TCR immunosequencing, statistical association of individual TCRs with disease status, and machine learning were combined to predict cytomegalovirus infection status. A later analysis re-examined previously published TCR beta repertoires from around 670 donors and added high-resolution HLA genotyping to investigate patterns of TCR occurrence. Rather than drawing on any new phenotypic data, the later analysis identified candidate immune exposures from TCR beta sequences and the way those sequences occurred across donors. To decide whether each TCR beta V gene segment behaved as functional or pseudogenic, an earlier analysis of fewer than 750 of the donors relied on high-throughput TCR beta sequencing. Donor age, sex, ethnicity and CMV serostatus were compiled alongside the repertoire data. Genome-wide SNP genotypes for about 65% of the roughly 670 donors were used in a later genetic analysis, which treated that subset as a discovery cohort. All discovery cohort repertoires had been generated on a single sequencing platform. Class I and class II HLA loci were covered by the typing at four-digit resolution. The number of typed donors differed by locus: 629-630 for A, B, C, DRB1 and DQB1; approximately 520 for DQA1; approximately 600 for DPA1; and 400 to 480 for DPB1. Four to six DR-DQ haplotypes were handled as single units for association and clustering, since linkage in the cohort was strong. Among about 400 genotyped donors of the cohort, an average of approximately 240,000 unique TCR beta nucleotide sequences was sequenced per donor, of which about 18% were non-productive.

Inclusive of the bounding cysteine and phenylalanine, the CDR3 is 13 residues long. The read is trimmed to its CDR3 DNA, 39 bases read in frame from base 1. The junction shows trimming of 0 bases on V and 0 bases on J, plus 3 bases between the germline ends. The CDR1 and CDR2 encoded by the germline V gene (reference sequence) are SGHKS and YYEKEE. Points the paper makes about the study in general: Compared with equally common non-associated chains, HLA-associated TCR beta chains in a later analysis were more clonally expanded and had lower generation probabilities. Presence/absence analyses assumed roughly uniform sequencing depth across donors, an assumption that may not hold. Correlated functional status among segregating V segments might be attributable to linkage disequilibrium, but an unknown experimental factor could not be ruled out. In both the original and validation cohorts, the classifier was reported to diagnose cytomegalovirus status with high specificity and sensitivity. Because HLA typing was missing for some donors at each locus, association tests included only the typed subset. In a later analysis, TCR association rates were found to vary across HLA loci, with the most associated TCRs seen for DRB1 alleles and the fewest for HLA-C alleles. Specific HLA alleles were associated with more than 15,000 TCR beta sequences at a false discovery rate of 0.05 in a later analysis. A later genetic analysis reported fewer N-insertions in productive TCRs among donors in an Asian-associated ancestry cluster than the roughly 620-donor mean. When HLA alleles, especially DR and DQ, strongly co-occurred, TCR associations were difficult to assign to individual alleles. A later analysis found that most CMV-associated TCR beta chains appeared HLA-restricted, with HLA associations seemingly driven largely by CMV exposure. A few of the identified cytomegalovirus-associated TCR beta chains were confirmed in vitro to be specific for cytomegalovirus antigens. A further reported finding was that TCR beta sequences accurately predicted the HLA-A and HLA-B alleles for most subjects in the first cohort. V-gene and J-gene trimming of TCR beta chains was associated with a missense DCLRE1C variant in a later genetic analysis, and the association was replicated in an independent cohort. Because counts were too low, roughly 16 rarely observed V segments, including chromosome 9 orphons, were left out of the earlier analysis of about 620 of the donors. According to the authors, the approach could potentially be generalized to other disease states and immunological phenotypes. A total of about 180 TCR beta chains were listed by the study as associated with cytomegalovirus. Some IMGT-functional V segments, including TRBV6-2 and TRBV6-3, could not be distinguished by the 87-base-pair reads and were therefore excluded. In this cohort, only TCR beta chains were sequenced, and detectable features were limited by the absence of alpha or paired-chain data. Immune exposure information for the cohort was limited to CMV serostatus. Several of the top co-occurrence clusters appeared to be linked to parvovirus B19, influenza, CMV and Epstein-Barr virus, according to a later analysis. Across donors, most TCR sequences were observed very rarely, whereas some public TCRs were present in many individuals. Broadly in line with IMGT annotations, most TCR beta V segments showed up in productive rearrangements about 87% or about 30% of the time in an earlier analysis of around 550 of the donors. The sequencing pipeline was judged likely to have produced a cluster of highly shared sequence variants as a technical artifact.

The receptor chain draws on TRBV5-5 and TRBJ1-1, with no D gene named confidently. The sample comprised PBMCs. This sequence was found in a young man in good health and CMV-seronegative. For the CDR3, the sequence is CASSLVMNTEAFF. The nucleotide sequence reads TGTGCCAGCAGCTTGGTCATGAACACTGAAGCTTTCTTT.